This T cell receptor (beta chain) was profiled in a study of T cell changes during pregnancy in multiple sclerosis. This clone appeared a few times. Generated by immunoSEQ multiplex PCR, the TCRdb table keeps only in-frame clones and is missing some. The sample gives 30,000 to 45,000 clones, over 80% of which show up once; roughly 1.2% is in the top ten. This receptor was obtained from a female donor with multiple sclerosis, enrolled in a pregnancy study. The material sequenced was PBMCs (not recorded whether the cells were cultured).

The CDR3 region is CASRGTGAAQPQHF. In nucleotides, the CDR3 is TGTGCCAGCAGGGGGACAGGGGCCGCTCAGCCCCAGCATTTT. The chain carries TRBV6-5 and TRBJ1-5; 10 bases line up with TRBD1. Per the germline V gene, CDR1 is MNHEY and CDR2 is SVGAGI. Trimming at V came to 6 bases and at J to 6 bases, leaving 5 bases not matched to a gene. The CDR3 sequence is 14 residues long.